The clone carrying this TCR beta chain was detected many times. Its antigen remains unknown. These data originate in a study of T cell repertoires in cytomegalovirus infection. Study-wide background: TCR beta signatures that were public indicated CMV infection and matching HLA type.

Broader study findings: HLA-C-restricted CMV-specific TCR beta clonotypes were dominant in the ex vivo response. Adding up the frequency of public TCR beta families identified people who carried CMV plus the relevant HLA.

TCRdb re-analysed the reads in MiXCR, keeping a single row per CDR3 protein. The sample shows more than 150,000 distinct CDR3 sequences, about 20% of them seen only once. The V segment lost 7 bases and the J segment 2 bases; nucleotides outside the gene matches: 10. Germline V lookup: CDR1 SGHTA, CDR2 FQGNSA. The CDR3 consists of 16 residues. The sample consisted of PBMCs. The TCR sequence derives from a human donor in good health (CMV status not recorded). Some clones in this sample may be carry-over from other donors' samples. The chain has TRBV7-2 and TRBJ2-7; 11 bases are shared with TRBD2. The CDR3 reads CASITSSGRLAYEQYF. Here the CDR3 DNA reads TGTGCCAGCATCACTTCTAGCGGGAGGTTGGCCTACGAGCAGTACTTC.